Shown below are 26 T cell receptor beta chains from a single sample sequenced in a study of human T cells and chemical hapten exposure. Sequencing started from total RNA isolated from unfractionated whole blood. The library attached unique molecular identifiers to individual cDNA molecules. MiXCR, applied by TCRdb to the reads, yields one record per CDR3 protein. The sample yields 120,000 or so distinct CDR3 sequences, around 9% seen once. Sequencing used whole blood. These receptors all come from a human donor in good health. Some clones in this sample may be carry-over from other donors' samples.

This clonotype was counted at least ten times. In nucleotides, the CDR3 is TGCGCCAGCAGCTTCGGGGGAGAAGCTTTCTTT. The encoded protein is CASSFGGEAFF. The chain recombines TRBV5-1 with TRBJ1-1; D might be TRBD1 (5 bases). In germline, CDR1 is SGHRS, CDR2 YFSETQ. This CDR3 comprises 11 residues. Trimming pared 2 bases from V and 8 bases from J, leaving 7 bases between.

This clonotype was detected only a few times. The V call is TRBV12-3 or TRBV12-4, the J call TRBJ2-5, with D perhaps given as TRBD1 or TRBD2 (6 bases each). This CDR3 is built from 16 residues. Trimming pared 5 bases from V and 2 bases from J, leaving 18 bases between. The CDR3 loop reads CASSGRDTRGQETQYF. The CDR3 coding sequence is TGTGCCAGCAGTGGCCGGGACACCCGGGGGCAAGAGACCCAGTACTTC.

The chain carries TRBV7-3 and TRBJ2-5; 10 bases align to TRBD2. The CDR3 length is 15 residues. V lost 1 base and J lost 4; bases outside the gene matches: 3. CDR1 and CDR2 from the germline V gene are SGHTA and FQGTGA. CDR3 residues: CASSLKAGGRETQYF. In DNA form, the CDR3 reads TGTGCCAGCAGCTTAAAAGCGGGGGGGAGAGAGACCCAGTACTTC. The variable domain in full, with the rest retrieved from reference TRBV7-3 and TRBJ2-5, is GAGVSQTPSNKVTEKGKYVELRCDPISGHTALYWYRQSLGQGPEFLIYFQGTGAADDSGLPNDRFFAVRPEGSVSTLKIQRTERGDSAVYLCASSLKAGGRETQYFGPGTRLLVL.

The table lists this clonotype with a few counts. This chain connects TRBV6-1 to TRBJ2-1; tentative D call: TRBD2 (6 bases). V gave up 6 bases and J gave up 7 bases, with 7 bases separating them. CDR1 and CDR2 from the germline V gene are MNHNS and SASEGT. This CDR3 is built from 11 residues. The CDR3, as DNA: TGTGCCAGCAGCGCGGGGAATGAGCAGTTCTTC. This encodes CASSAGNEQFF.

This clonotype was detected only a few times. This rearrangement joins TRBV19 to TRBJ2-7, with 7 bases matching TRBD2. The V gene's germline CDR1 is LNHDA and CDR2 SQIVND (reference sequence). V trimming: 3 bases; J trimming: 3 bases; junction bases outside the gene matches: 8. The CDR3 loop spans 15 amino acids. For the CDR3, the DNA is TGTGCCAGTAGTATCGGGCCTAGCGGACTCTACGAGCAGTACTTC. Its protein product is CASSIGPSGLYEQYF.

This clonotype was detected many times. The chain carries TRBV7-8 and TRBJ1-5; 10 positions match TRBD1. This CDR3 is built from 14 residues. The V and J ends lost 5 bases and 8 bases, in that order; junction bases with no gene match: 6. The germline V gene has CDR1 SGHVS and CDR2 FQNEAQ. CDR3 sequence: CASSATGGSEPQHF. CDR3 in DNA: TGTGCCAGCAGCGCGACAGGGGGCAGCGAGCCCCAGCATTTT.

The chain couples TRBV10-3 to TRBJ1-1, with TRBD1 matching 10 bases. CDR3 size: 17 residues. The germline V gene encodes CDR1 ENHRY and CDR2 SYGVKD. The V and J ends lost 4 bases and 0 bases, in that order; junction bases with no gene match: 8. The CDR3 protein is CAISGIGQGGMNTEAFF. The CDR3 nucleotides are TGTGCCATCAGTGGAATCGGACAGGGGGGAATGAACACTGAAGCTTTCTTT.

This clonotype came up many times. V gene TRBV7-3 combines with J gene TRBJ1-1, with D uncertain. This CDR3 has 13 amino acids. The V and J ends lost 0 bases and 3 bases respectively, with 5 bases between them. Germline CDR1 reads SGHTA; CDR2 reads FQGTGA. This CDR3 reads CASSLTGYTEAFF. The CDR3 DNA reads TGTGCCAGCAGCTTAACAGGGTACACTGAAGCTTTCTTT.

This clonotype appeared many times. This chain links TRBV9 with TRBJ2-1, with a tentative D call TRBD2 (6 bases). Germline V gene lookup returns CDR1 SGDLS and CDR2 YYNGEE. V gave up 6 bases and J gave up 3 bases, with 10 bases separating them. This CDR3 has 13 residues. CDR3 nucleotide sequence: TGTGCCAGCACTCGGGAGTTCTACAATGAGCAGTTCTTC. It translates to CASTREFYNEQFF.

This clonotype was counted between two and nine times. CDR3 region: CSAPGGRGLNEQFF. The CDR3 bases are TGCAGTGCCCCTGGGGGTCGCGGACTCAATGAGCAGTTCTTC. This chain joins TRBV20-1 and TRBJ2-1; the D gene could be TRBD1 or TRBD2 (5 bases each). V was clipped by 6 bases and J by 6 bases, with 18 bases between them. The germline V gene has CDR1 DFQATT and CDR2 SNEGSKA (reference sequence). The length of the CDR3 is 14 residues.

This clonotype was found a few times. The chain couples TRBV12-3 or TRBV12-4 to TRBJ1-2, with TRBD1 as a possible D gene (6 bases). The V end was cut by 2 bases, the J end by 7 bases, with 8 bases between. CDR3 length equals 12 residues. CDR3 nucleotide sequence: TGTGCCAGCAGTTTACCAGGGGCTGGCTACACCTTC. Its translation: CASSLPGAGYTF.

V gene TRBV18 combines with J gene TRBJ2-3, with D possibly TRBD1 on 5 matching bases. CDR1 and CDR2 from the germline V gene are KGHSH and LQKENI. V was cut by 2 bases and J by 4 bases, with 16 bases left in between. The CDR3 is 16 amino acids. Here the CDR3 reads CASSPSGRAGADTQYF. The CDR3 nucleotides are TGTGCCAGCTCACCATCGGGCAGGGCTGGCGCAGATACGCAGTATTTT.

This clonotype has only a few counts. The chain recombines TRBV29-1 with TRBJ2-7, with 7 positions matching TRBD1. The CDR3 spans 14 residues. Trimming removed 4 bases from V and 2 bases from J; junction bases left unmatched: 8. The germline gives CDR1 SQVTM, CDR2 ANQGSEA. The CDR3 nucleotides are TGCAGCGTTGTAATACAGGGGACCACCTACGAGCAGTACTTC. It specifies CSVVIQGTTYEQYF.

In this sample, this clonotype turned up a few times. The chain carries TRBV12-3 or TRBV12-4 and TRBJ2-3, with TRBD2 matching 9 bases. With 3 bases clipped from V and 6 bases from J, the junction kept 4 bases outside the gene matches. The CDR3 runs 14 residues. CDR3 amino acids: CASSLDLAGDTQYF. CDR3 DNA sequence: TGTGCCAGCAGTTTGGACCTAGCGGGGGATACGCAGTATTTT.

This clonotype was detected a few times. The chain uses TRBV10-3 and TRBJ1-5; no firm D call. CDR3 length equals 14 residues. Trimming took 0 bases from V and 7 from J, leaving 10 bases between them. Germline V gene lookup returns CDR1 ENHRY and CDR2 SYGVKD. The chain's CDR3 is CAISESKGNQPQHF. In nucleotides, the CDR3 is TGTGCCATCAGTGAGTCGAAAGGGAACCAGCCCCAGCATTTT.

The chain links TRBV12-3 or TRBV12-4 to TRBJ1-1; no reliable D call. The V end lost 2 bases, the J end lost 4 bases, and 5 bases lay between the germline ends. CDR3 length: 12 residues. CDR3 bases: TGTGCCAGCAGTTTACTGGGCACTGAAGCTTTCTTT. Translation: CASSLLGTEAFF.

This clonotype was seen many times. The V call is TRBV19, the J call TRBJ1-1; maybe TRBD1 (6 bases). The CDR3 has 14 residues. Germline loops: CDR1 LNHDA, CDR2 SQIVND (reference sequence). Trimming left V 6 bases short and J 6 bases short, with 17 bases between. The CDR3 protein is CASRGGTGLAEAFF. In DNA, the CDR3 is TGTGCCAGTAGGGGGGGAACAGGGCTGGCTGAAGCTTTCTTT.

There are many counts of this clonotype. The chain recombines TRBV6-9 with TRBJ2-5, with TRBD2 as a possible D gene (5 bases). The CDR3 is 15 amino acids. The V gene lost 0 bases and the J gene lost 4 bases, with 12 bases spanning the gap. CDR1 MNHGY and CDR2 SVAAGI come from the germline V gene. CDR3 DNA sequence: TGTGCCAGCAGTTATTCGAGAGGAGGCGCAGAGACCCAGTACTTC. The encoded protein is CASSYSRGGAETQYF.

This clonotype was counted many times. The chain is built from TRBV5-1 and TRBJ2-4, with TRBD1 matching over 7 bases. Germline V gene sequence: CDR1 SGHRS, CDR2 YFSETQ. V was clipped by 0 bases and J by 2 bases; unmatched bases: 5. The CDR3 totals 16 residues. This chain's CDR3 is CASSLDDRVPKNIQYF. As DNA, the CDR3 is TGCGCCAGCAGCTTGGACGACAGGGTTCCCAAAAACATTCAGTACTTC.

This clonotype was observed a few times. The CDR3 DNA reads as TGTGCCAGCAGTGTGGAGGCTAGCAATCAGCCCCAGCATTTT. Protein product: CASSVEASNQPQHF. This chain connects TRBV2 to TRBJ1-5, with unresolved D. V lost 4 bases and J 0 bases, leaving 7 bases between the germline ends. The CDR3 loop spans 14 amino acids. Germline CDR1 SNHLY, CDR2 FYNNEI.

There are many counts of this clonotype. The genes are TRBV6-2 or TRBV6-3 and TRBJ1-2; D remains unclear. The CDR3 totals 13 residues. Between the trimmed V and J ends, which lost 3 bases and 7 bases, there was a span of 12 bases. The germline V gene has CDR1 MNHEY and CDR2 SVGEGT. This CDR3 reads CASSYAGYGGYTF. The CDR3 nucleotides are TGTGCCAGCAGTTATGCGGGGTACGGTGGCTACACCTTC.

This clonotype was counted between two and nine times. The V and J genes are TRBV7-9 and TRBJ2-5, with D unresolved. The CDR3 runs 14 residues. V was cut by 2 bases and J by 3 bases, with 10 bases left in between. CDR1 and CDR2 from the germline V gene are SEHNR and FQNEAQ (reference sequence). DNA of the CDR3: TGTGCCAGCAGCTTATCTGGGTTGAAAGAGACCCAGTACTTC. This translates into CASSLSGLKETQYF.

J is TRBJ2-1 and V is TRBV7-6, with 13 positions matching TRBD2. Germline CDR1 SGHVS, CDR2 FNYEAQ. This CDR3 spans 17 amino acids. Trimming cost V 5 bases and J 4 bases; bases outside gene matches: 8. The CDR3 region is CASSPRTSGREYNEQFF. In DNA, the CDR3 is TGTGCCAGCAGCCCAAGGACTAGCGGGAGAGAGTACAATGAGCAGTTCTTC. Supplemented by reference TRBV7-6 and TRBJ2-1, the full variable domain reads GAGVSQSPRYKVTKRGQDVALRCDPISGHVSLYWYRQALGQGPEFLTYFNYEAQQDKSGLPNDRFSAERPEGSISTLTIQRTEQRDSAMYRCASSPRTSGREYNEQFFGPGTRLTVL.

This clonotype was seen more than once but under ten times. The chain links TRBV10-3 to TRBJ2-3; D uncertain. Germline lookup yields CDR1 ENHRY and CDR2 SYGVKD. The CDR3 runs to 13 residues. V was shortened by 5 bases and J by 4 bases, with 10 bases between the two germline ends. The DNA of the CDR3 is TGTGCCATCAGTTCCGGCGGTTCAGATACGCAGTATTTT. It codes for CAISSGGSDTQYF.

On this clonotype: A clone one base away is much larger, so this may be a read error. V and J are TRBV20-1 and TRBJ1-4; 7 bases fit TRBD1. The length of the CDR3 is 17 residues. The V gene's germline CDR1 is DFQATT and CDR2 SNEGSKA (reference sequence). The CDR3 DNA reads TGCGGTGCTAGAGACGCGGACAGGCGGCAGAGCCATGAAAAACTGTTTTTT. Protein product: CGARDADRRQSHEKLFF.

In the case of this clonotype: A much larger clone lies a single base off, so this may be a read error. This sequence joins TRBV4-2 and TRBJ2-5; perhaps D is TRBD1 or TRBD2 (5 bases each). This CDR3 has 15 residues. V was trimmed by 0 bases and J by 9 bases, leaving 17 bases between them. Germline V gene lookup returns CDR1 LGHNA and CDR2 YNFKEQ. CDR3 nucleotide sequence: TGTGCCAGCAGCCAAGATGGGGGTTCGGAGGAGTCCCAGTACTTC. It translates to CASSQDGGSEESQYF.